This T cell receptor (beta chain) comes out of a study of blood T cells in healthy people across ages. Study-level information: About one barcoded beta molecule per two T cells came from capture by template switching. Regarding the study as a whole: Observed TCR beta diversity per million T cells went down as age went up. This fall followed a roughly linear course with age. Donor CMV infection status was unknown, possibly confounding age-related changes in expanded clonotypes.

The CDR3 is 16 residues long. The ends lost 6 bases at V and 2 bases at J; junction bases unmatched: 7. Concerning this clonotype: Its specificity is unknown.

With a J-beta primer mix and a sample-barcoded 5' primer, a second PCR ran roughly 6 to 11 cycles. TCRdb ran MiXCR on the 5' RACE reads and lists one entry per CDR3 protein. Among about 1.4 million distinct CDR3 sequences listed, around 59% were seen once. Sequenced: blood. This TCR derives from a man younger than 35 in good health. This chain links TRBV12-3 or TRBV12-4 with TRBJ2-3; TRBD2 agrees at 11 bases. As DNA, the CDR3 is TGTGCCAGCAGCCTAATAGCGGGAGGGGCCACAGATACGCAGTATTTT. Protein sequence: CASSLIAGGATDTQYF.